Below, 9 T cell receptor beta chains from the same sample are listed, as sequenced in a study of blood T cell repertoires in COVID-19. Sequenced by immunoSEQ multiplex PCR; TCRdb stores in-frame clones only, minus some. The sample records about 260,000 clones, more than 70% being singletons. Sequences were obtained from peripheral blood. The source of these receptors is a woman in her thirties with COVID-19, enrolled during active disease.

The V and J genes are TRBV27 and TRBJ2-7; 8 bases are a match to TRBD1. V shed 5 bases, J shed 3 bases, and the junction held 6 bases outside the gene matches. The CDR3 length is 14 residues. Germline loops: CDR1 MNHEY, CDR2 SMNVEV (reference sequence). The CDR3 loop is CASSPDRAFYEQYF. The CDR3 DNA reads TGTGCCAGCAGTCCGGACAGGGCGTTCTACGAGCAGTACTTC.

The chain joins TRBV4-1 to TRBJ1-3; tentatively, D is TRBD1 (5 bases). Germline V gene sequence: CDR1 MGHRA, CDR2 YSYEKL. This CDR3 is built from 15 residues. V gave up 2 bases and J gave up 4 bases, with 12 bases separating them. The CDR3 here is CASSQWGGSGNTIYF. CDR3 sequence (DNA): TGCGCCAGCAGCCAATGGGGGGGGTCCGGAAACACCATATATTTT.

About this clone: Other nucleotide sequences in the sample specify the same CDR3. V usage is TRBV28 and J usage is TRBJ1-2; D is uncertain. V was clipped by 2 bases and J by 2 bases, with 6 bases between them. The CDR3 sequence is 13 residues long. Per germline, CDR1 MDHEN and CDR2 SYDVKM. CDR3 sequence (DNA): TGTGCCAGCAGTTTACCCGGGAACTATGGCTACACCTTC. Residues: CASSLPGNYGYTF.

In its sample, this clone was seen a few times. The rearrangement joins TRBV6-5 to TRBJ1-1; D is possibly TRBD1 (6 bases). The V end lost 4 bases, the J end lost 4 bases, and 13 bases lay between the germline ends. CDR3 size: 14 residues. Germline values: CDR1 MNHEY, CDR2 SVGAGI. CDR3 loop: CASSSDRLGTEAFF. The CDR3 DNA is TGTGCCAGCAGTTCTGACAGGCTGGGCACTGAAGCTTTCTTT.

This chain connects TRBV6-6 to TRBJ2-7; weak D call: TRBD1 (6 bases). V was pared by 6 bases and J by 4 bases, with 13 bases between. The CDR3 is 13 residues long. The V gene's germline CDR1 is MNHNY and CDR2 SVGAGI (reference sequence). The chain's CDR3 is CASSQPGAYEQYF. CDR3 nucleotides: TGTGCCAGCAGCCAACCAGGGGCTTACGAGCAGTACTTC.

The chain uses TRBV11-2 and TRBJ1-2; maybe TRBD1 (6 bases). CDR1 SGHAT and CDR2 FQNNGV come from the germline V gene. The CDR3 is made up of 13 amino acids. Trimming stripped 4 bases from V and 6 bases from J, with 12 bases between. CDR3 loop: CASSSYGGDGYTF. DNA for the CDR3: TGTGCCAGCAGCTCATATGGGGGCGATGGCTACACCTTC.

The J gene is TRBJ2-3, the V gene TRBV6-5; maybe TRBD2 (6 bases). Trimming cost V 6 bases and J 3 bases, with 16 bases left between them. The CDR3 sequence is 15 residues long. CDR1 and CDR2 from the germline V gene are MNHEY and SVGAGI. The CDR3 loop is CASRKEQGRTDTQYF. The CDR3 nucleotides are TGTGCCAGCAGGAAGGAACAAGGGAGGACAGATACGCAGTATTTT.

The chain joins TRBV6-5 to TRBJ1-4, with a possible D match to TRBD1 (6 bases). The CDR3 consists of 15 residues. V was pared by 3 bases and J by 5 bases, with 13 bases between. Per the germline V gene, CDR1 is MNHEY and CDR2 is SVGAGI. The CDR3 loop reads CASSYSRGGNEKLFF. CDR3 coding DNA: TGTGCCAGCAGTTATTCAAGGGGGGGAAATGAAAAACTGTTTTTT.

The chain joins TRBV15 to TRBJ1-1; no reliable D call. In germline, CDR1 is LNHNV, CDR2 YYDKDF (reference sequence). This CDR3 comprises 15 residues. V lost 0 bases and J 5 bases, leaving 13 bases between the germline ends. The CDR3 reads CATSRDLGSGTEAFF. CDR3 sequence (DNA): TGTGCCACCAGCAGAGATTTGGGGTCGGGGACTGAAGCTTTCTTT.